These 14 T cell receptor beta chains came from one sample sequenced in a study of monozygotic twins with cystic fibrosis. Only in-frame clones appear in the TCRdb table, and some are missing; sequencing was by immunoSEQ multiplex PCR. The table lists fewer than 20,000 clones, approximately 96% of them singletons. Sequencing was performed on blood. The receptors were sampled from a woman in her twenties or thirties with cystic fibrosis.

V usage is TRBV19 and J usage is TRBJ1-1; D gene unclear. The CDR3 has 14 amino acids. V was trimmed by 5 bases and J by 1 base, leaving 11 bases between them. Germline V gene sequence: CDR1 LNHDA, CDR2 SQIVND (reference sequence). CDR3 bases: TGTGCCAGTAGTCCCTTTACGTCGAACACTGAAGCTTTCTTT. Translation gives CASSPFTSNTEAFF.

A single count supports this clone. CDR3 nucleotide sequence: TGTGCCAGCAGTTCGGACAGGTTCTATAATTCACCCCTCCACTTT. Translation: CASSSDRFYNSPLHF. V gene TRBV11-2 combines with J gene TRBJ1-6; 7 bases are a match to TRBD1. This CDR3 is 15 amino acids long. Germline CDR1 and CDR2: SGHAT and FQNNGV. The junction had 5 bases not matched to a gene; V was cut back by 6 bases and J by 3 bases.

The V call is TRBV5-1, the J call TRBJ2-3; TRBD1 aligns across 7 bases. Germline V gene sequence: CDR1 SGHRS, CDR2 YFSETQ. The CDR3 totals 16 residues. J lost 2 bases, V lost 0 bases, and 6 bases had no gene match. DNA of the CDR3: TGCGCCAGCAGCTTGGAGACAGGGTCTCACACAGATACGCAGTATTTT. Encoded protein: CASSLETGSHTDTQYF.

The chain recombines TRBV28 with TRBJ2-5; no definite D call. Deletions cut 1 base from V and 5 bases from J, with 8 bases between. This CDR3 contains 13 residues. Germline assignment: CDR1 MDHEN and CDR2 SYDVKM. Here the CDR3 DNA reads TGTGCCAGCAGTTTATCCGGCAGGGAGACCCAGTACTTC. Translation gives CASSLSGRETQYF.

This chain links TRBV7-2 with TRBJ1-2; 9 nucleotides agree with TRBD1. With 1 base clipped from V and 8 bases from J, the junction kept 5 bases outside the gene matches. The CDR3 consists of 14 residues. Looked up from germline, CDR1 is SGHTA and CDR2 is FQGNSA. The CDR3 coding sequence is TGTGCCAGCAGCTTAGACAGGGGGCGCGACGGCTACACCTTC. Translating it yields CASSLDRGRDGYTF. The variable domain in full, with the rest retrieved from reference TRBV7-2 and TRBJ1-2, is GAGVSQSPSNKVTEKGKDVELRCDPISGHTALYWYRQSLGQGLEFLIYFQGNSAPDKSGLPSDRFSAERTGGSVSTLTIQRTQQEDSAVYLCASSLDRGRDGYTFGSGTRLTVV.

V gene TRBV6-9 combines with J gene TRBJ2-7, with D uncertain. The CDR3 extends over 15 amino acids. V dropped 3 bases and J dropped 2 bases, with 14 bases sitting between them. CDR1 and CDR2 (germline): MNHGY, SVAAGI. This CDR3 is CASSYVSAHPYEQYF. In DNA form, the CDR3 reads TGTGCCAGCAGTTACGTCAGTGCGCACCCCTACGAGCAGTACTTC.

This clone was seen once. The chain carries TRBV30 and TRBJ1-1; possible D gene TRBD1, 6 bases. Deletions cut 4 bases from V and 10 bases from J, with 16 bases between. Per germline, CDR1 GTSNPN and CDR2 SVGIG (reference sequence). The CDR3 runs to 12 residues. CDR3 sequence reads: CAWKPTGSAAFF. CDR3 sequence (DNA): TGTGCCTGGAAACCAACAGGGTCTGCAGCTTTCTTT.

This clone was detected only once. This sequence joins TRBV7-9 and TRBJ2-3, with 12 bases that match TRBD2. The CDR3 extends over 16 amino acids. The V gene end was trimmed by 5 bases and the J gene end by 4 bases; junction bases not matched to a gene: 7. Germline loops: CDR1 SEHNR, CDR2 FQNEAQ (reference sequence). This CDR3 reads CASSQRLAGVPDTQYF. CDR3 in DNA: TGTGCCAGCAGCCAGCGACTAGCGGGGGTACCAGATACGCAGTATTTT.

The V gene is TRBV10-3, the J gene TRBJ1-1; unclear D gene. The CDR3 has 16 residues. Germline values: CDR1 ENHRY, CDR2 SYGVKD. Trimming pared 0 bases from V and 7 bases from J, leaving 18 bases between. The CDR3 sequence: CAISESGRPATIEAFF. The CDR3 nucleotides read TGTGCCATCAGTGAGTCTGGCCGCCCCGCTACTATTGAAGCTTTCTTT.

The chain uses TRBV7-2 and TRBJ2-1; the D is unclear. The germline CDR1 and CDR2 sequences are SGHTA and FQGNSA. V was shortened by 5 bases and J by 2 bases, with 13 bases between the two germline ends. The CDR3 extends over 15 amino acids. The CDR3 here is CASSPTEGTYNEQFF. As DNA, the CDR3 is TGTGCCAGCAGCCCTACAGAAGGGACCTACAATGAGCAGTTCTTC. Combining the CDR3 with reference TRBV7-2 and TRBJ2-1 gives the whole variable domain GAGVSQSPSNKVTEKGKDVELRCDPISGHTALYWYRQSLGQGLEFLIYFQGNSAPDKSGLPSDRFSAERTGGSVSTLTIQRTQQEDSAVYLCASSPTEGTYNEQFFGPGTRLTVL.

This clone has more than one count but fewer than ten. The rearrangement uses TRBV6-1 and TRBJ2-3; D gene ambiguous. The germline CDR1 and CDR2 sequences are MNHNS and SASEGT. The V end was cut by 6 bases, the J end by 5 bases, with 12 bases between. The CDR3 contains 13 residues. The CDR3 here is CASSPREIDTQYF. As DNA, the CDR3 is TGTGCCAGCAGCCCTAGAGAGATAGATACGCAGTATTTT.

The chain has TRBV19 and TRBJ1-2; no clear D. V was cut by 1 base and J by 4 bases, with 10 bases left in between. Germline-derived CDR1 and CDR2 are LNHDA and SQIVND (reference sequence). The CDR3 has 14 residues. CDR3 amino acids: CASSIVAELYGYTF. CDR3 DNA: TGTGCCAGTAGTATAGTCGCGGAACTCTATGGCTACACCTTC.

The chain has TRBV6-6 and TRBJ1-4; 12 bases match TRBD1. CDR1 is MNHNY, CDR2 SVGAGI, per germline (reference sequence). The CDR3 spans 15 residues. Unmatched junction bases numbered 0, after V lost 0 bases and J lost 7 bases. The CDR3 bases are TGTGCCAGCAGTTACTCGGGACAGGGGGCTGAAAAACTGTTTTTT. This sequence encodes CASSYSGQGAEKLFF.

The chain is built from TRBV30 and TRBJ2-6; D unclear. Trimming stripped 0 bases from V and 8 bases from J, with 2 bases between. CDR1 and CDR2 from the germline V gene are GTSNPN and SVGIG (reference sequence). The CDR3 consists of 11 residues. The CDR3 loop reads CAWSVPNVLTF. CDR3 nucleotide sequence: TGTGCCTGGAGTGTACCCAACGTCCTGACTTTC.